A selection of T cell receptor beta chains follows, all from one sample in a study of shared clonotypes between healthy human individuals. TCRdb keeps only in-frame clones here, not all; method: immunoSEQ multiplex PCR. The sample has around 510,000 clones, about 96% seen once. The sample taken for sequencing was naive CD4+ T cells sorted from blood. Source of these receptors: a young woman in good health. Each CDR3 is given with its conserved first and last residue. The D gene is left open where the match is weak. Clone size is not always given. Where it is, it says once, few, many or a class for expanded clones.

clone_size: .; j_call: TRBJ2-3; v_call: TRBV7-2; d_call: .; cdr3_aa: CASSLGVGTTDTQYF; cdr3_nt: TGTGCCAGCAGCCTCGGGGTGGGAACCACAGATACGCAGTATTTT
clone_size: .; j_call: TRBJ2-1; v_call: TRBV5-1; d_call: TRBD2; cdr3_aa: CASSLGTSGTNEQFF; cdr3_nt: TGCGCCAGCAGCTTGGGGACTAGCGGGACGAATGAGCAGTTCTTC
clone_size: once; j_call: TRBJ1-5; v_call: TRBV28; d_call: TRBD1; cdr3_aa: CASKDADRGRGQPQHF; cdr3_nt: TGTGCCAGCAAAGATGCGGACAGGGGGAGAGGTCAGCCCCAGCATTTT
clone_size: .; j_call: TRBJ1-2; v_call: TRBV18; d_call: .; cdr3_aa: CASSRVEQLNYGHTF; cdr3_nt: TGTGCCAGCTCACGGGTTGAGCAGCTTAACTATGGCCACACCTTC
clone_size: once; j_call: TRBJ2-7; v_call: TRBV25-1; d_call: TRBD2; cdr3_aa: CASSESRTSGRPEQYF; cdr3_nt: TGTGCCAGCAGTGAATCTCGGACTAGCGGGAGACCCGAGCAGTACTTC
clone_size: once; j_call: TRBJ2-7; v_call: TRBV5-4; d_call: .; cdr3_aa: CASSLARVGVSSYEQYF; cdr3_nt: TGTGCCAGCAGCTTGGCCAGGGTGGGAGTGAGCTCCTACGAGCAGTACTTC
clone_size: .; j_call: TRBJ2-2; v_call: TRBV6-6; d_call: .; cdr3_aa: CASSNGAGELFF; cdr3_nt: TGTGCCAGCAGTAATGGGGCCGGGGAGCTGTTTTTT
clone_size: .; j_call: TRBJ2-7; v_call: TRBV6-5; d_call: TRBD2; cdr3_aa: CASSYRASGSAYEQYF; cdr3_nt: TGTGCCAGCAGTTACCGCGCTAGCGGGAGTGCCTACGAGCAGTACTTC
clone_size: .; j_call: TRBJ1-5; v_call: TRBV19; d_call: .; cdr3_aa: CASSILPMIDQPQHF; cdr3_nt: TGTGCCAGTAGTATTCTCCCAATGATAGATCAGCCCCAGCATTTT
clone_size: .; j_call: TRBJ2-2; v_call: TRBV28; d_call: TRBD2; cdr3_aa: CASTSGTSETGELFF; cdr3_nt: TGTGCCAGCACTTCCGGGACTAGTGAAACCGGGGAGCTGTTTTTT
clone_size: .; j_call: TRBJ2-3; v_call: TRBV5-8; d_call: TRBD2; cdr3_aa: CASRHRWSGRTDTQYF; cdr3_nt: TGTGCCAGCAGACACCGTTGGAGCGGGAGGACAGATACGCAGTATTTT
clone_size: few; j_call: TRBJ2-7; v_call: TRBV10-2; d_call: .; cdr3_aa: CASSDYDEQYF; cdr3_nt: TGCGCCAGCAGCGACTACGACGAGCAGTACTTC
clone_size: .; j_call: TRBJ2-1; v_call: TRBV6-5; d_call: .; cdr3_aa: CASSSPAGFDEQFF; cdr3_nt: TGTGCCAGCAGTTCCCCCGCGGGGTTCGATGAGCAGTTCTTC
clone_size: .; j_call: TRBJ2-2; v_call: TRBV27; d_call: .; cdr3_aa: CASSSLSLAYANTGELFF; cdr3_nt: TGTGCCAGCAGTTCCCTCTCCCTTGCGTACGCGAACACCGGGGAGCTGTTTTTT
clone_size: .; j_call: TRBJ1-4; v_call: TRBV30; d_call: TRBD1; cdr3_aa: CAWSPGQGGEKLFF; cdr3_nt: TGTGCCTGGAGTCCTGGACAGGGGGGTGAAAAACTGTTTTTT
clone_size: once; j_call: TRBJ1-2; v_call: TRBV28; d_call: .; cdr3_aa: CASSIGEIGYTF; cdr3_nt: TGTGCCAGCAGTATCGGGGAAATTGGCTACACCTTC
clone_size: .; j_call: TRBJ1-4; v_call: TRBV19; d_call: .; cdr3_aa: CASSITGGAGKLFF; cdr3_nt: TGTGCCAGTAGTATAACGGGAGGGGCGGGGAAACTGTTTTTT
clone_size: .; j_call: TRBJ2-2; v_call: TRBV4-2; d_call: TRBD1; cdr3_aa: CASSRDRGRPNTGELFF; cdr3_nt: TGTGCCAGCAGCCGCGACAGGGGGCGGCCGAACACCGGGGAGCTGTTTTTT
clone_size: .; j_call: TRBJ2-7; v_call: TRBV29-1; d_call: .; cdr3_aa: CSVAGTSYEQYF; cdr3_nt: TGCAGCGTCGCCGGGACTTCCTACGAGCAGTACTTC
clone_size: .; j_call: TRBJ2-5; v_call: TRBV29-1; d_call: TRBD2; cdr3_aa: CSATSAPETQYF; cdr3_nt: TGCAGCGCCACTAGCGCCCCCGAGACCCAGTACTTC
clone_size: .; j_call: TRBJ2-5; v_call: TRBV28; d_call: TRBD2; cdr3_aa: CASSFGGRGWETQYF; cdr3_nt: TGTGCCAGCAGTTTCGGGGGGAGGGGTTGGGAGACCCAGTACTTC
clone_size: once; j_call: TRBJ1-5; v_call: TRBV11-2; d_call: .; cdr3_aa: CASSPTHGQPQHF; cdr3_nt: TGTGCCAGCAGCCCGACACACGGGCAGCCCCAGCATTTT